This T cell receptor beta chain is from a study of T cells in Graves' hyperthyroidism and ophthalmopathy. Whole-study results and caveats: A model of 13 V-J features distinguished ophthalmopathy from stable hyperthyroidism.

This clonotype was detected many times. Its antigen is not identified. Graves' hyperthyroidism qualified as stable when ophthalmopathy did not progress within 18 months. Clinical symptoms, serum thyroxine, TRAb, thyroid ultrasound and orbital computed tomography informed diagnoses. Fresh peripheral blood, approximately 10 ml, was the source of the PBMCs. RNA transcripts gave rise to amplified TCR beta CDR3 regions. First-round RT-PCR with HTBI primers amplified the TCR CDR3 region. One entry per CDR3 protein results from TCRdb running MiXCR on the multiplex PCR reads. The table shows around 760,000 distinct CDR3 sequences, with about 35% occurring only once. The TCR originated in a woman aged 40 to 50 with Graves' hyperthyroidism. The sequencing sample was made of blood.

CDR3 sequence: CATSEGQLSYEQYF. CDR3 bases: TGTGCCACCTCCGAGGGACAGCTATCCTACGAGCAGTACTTC. The gene calls are TRBV15 and TRBJ2-7, with 7 bases that match TRBD1. CDR3 length: 14 amino acids. The germline CDR1 and CDR2 sequences are LNHNV and YYDKDF (reference sequence). J lost 1 base, V lost 8 bases, and 8 bases had no gene match.